The 19 T cell receptor beta chains below all came from one sample that was sequenced in a study of CD8 T cells in acute hepatitis C reinfection. Sequencing was performed with immunoSEQ multiplex PCR; in TCRdb, only in-frame clones are kept and a portion is missing. Of some 38,000 clones in the sample, 85% to 90% are singletons; the top ten hold more than 0.4%. The time point is: naive CD8 control sorted from an acute-time-point sample. Sequencing used naive CD8+ T cells from PBMCs. The receptors derive from a man aged 30-40 years with chronic hepatitis C.

The chain joins TRBV27 to TRBJ2-7; D perhaps matches TRBD1 (6 bases). Germline V gene data show CDR1 as MNHEY and CDR2 as SMNVEV (reference sequence). CDR3 length: 14 amino acids. Trimming removed 2 bases from V and 4 bases from J, with 12 bases in between. The CDR3 reads CASSLNRANYEQYF. Here the CDR3 DNA reads TGTGCCAGCAGTTTAAACAGGGCGAATTACGAGCAGTACTTC.

This rearrangement joins TRBV13 to TRBJ2-1, with D possibly TRBD2 on 5 matching bases. V lost 3 bases and J lost 6, with 12 bases in between. The CDR3 contains 14 residues. The germline V gene has CDR1 PRHDT and CDR2 FYEKMQ (reference sequence). The CDR3 sequence is CASSFLGGGNEQFF. Here the CDR3 DNA reads TGTGCCAGCAGCTTTCTAGGAGGTGGCAATGAGCAGTTCTTC.

This sequence joins TRBV7-9 and TRBJ2-5; D unclear. The CDR3 runs to 13 residues. V was shortened by 4 bases and J by 5 bases, with 11 bases between the two germline ends. Germline CDR1 and CDR2: SEHNR and FQNEAQ (reference sequence). CDR3: CASSSDMAETQYF. The CDR3 DNA reads TGTGCCAGCAGCTCCGATATGGCGGAGACCCAGTACTTC. Supplemented by reference TRBV7-9 and TRBJ2-5, the full variable domain reads DTGVSQNPRHKITKRGQNVTFRCDPISEHNRLYWYRQTLGQGPEFLTYFQNEAQLEKSRLLSDRFSAERPKGSFSTLEIQRTEQGDSAMYLCASSSDMAETQYFGPGTRLLVL.

The rearrangement links TRBV19 to TRBJ2-3; D uncertain. Germline CDR1 and CDR2: LNHDA and SQIVND (reference sequence). CDR3 length equals 14 residues. Trimming took off 3 bases at V and 2 bases at J, with 9 bases between the two ends. The CDR3 DNA reads as TGTGCCAGTAGTATTTTTGGGTTCACAGATACGCAGTATTTT. It codes for CASSIFGFTDTQYF.

The rearrangement joins TRBV19 to TRBJ2-1; D tentatively reads TRBD1 or TRBD2 (5 bases each). CDR3 length: 13 amino acids. Trimming took off 9 bases at V and 4 bases at J, with 13 bases between the two ends. Germline CDR1 reads LNHDA; CDR2 reads SQIVND (reference sequence). CDR3 nucleotide sequence: TGTGCCAGCGGACCGGGACGGTACAATGAGCAGTTCTTC. It is translated as CASGPGRYNEQFF. Using reference TRBV19 and TRBJ2-1 for the parts outside the CDR3, the full variable domain is DGGITQSPKYLFRKEGQNVTLSCEQNLNHDAMYWYRQDPGQGLRLIYYSQIVNDFQKGDIAEGYSVSREKKESFPLTVTSAQKNPTAFYLCASGPGRYNEQFFGPGTRLTVL.

The chain is built from TRBV5-1 and TRBJ2-2, with D hard to call. V was pared by 0 bases and J by 5 bases, with 11 bases between. Looked up from germline, CDR1 is SGHRS and CDR2 is YFSETQ. The length of the CDR3 is 15 residues. Here the CDR3 DNA reads TGCGCCAGCAGCTTGGGGGCGGTATGGACCGGGGAGCTGTTTTTT. The encoded protein is CASSLGAVWTGELFF.

V usage is TRBV11-1 and J usage is TRBJ2-2; 11 bases match TRBD2. The CDR3 covers 16 residues. The V gene's germline CDR1 is SGHAT and CDR2 FQDESV (reference sequence). Losses at the gene ends were 7 bases for V and 2 bases for J; bases not matched to a gene: 6. The CDR3 region has the DNA TGTGCCAGCAACGCCAGACTAGCGGGAAACACCGGGGAGCTGTTTTTT. It translates to CASNARLAGNTGELFF.

V usage is TRBV29-1 and J usage is TRBJ2-7; possibly TRBD1 for D (6 bases). Germline V lookup: CDR1 SQVTM, CDR2 ANQGSEA. Trimming cost V 4 bases and J 1 base, with 17 bases left between them. The CDR3 consists of 15 residues. The CDR3 spells CSVVGAVGRSYEQYF. The CDR3 DNA reads as TGCAGCGTTGTGGGGGCCGTAGGACGGTCCTACGAGCAGTACTTC.

V usage is TRBV2 and J usage is TRBJ2-1; D is unresolved. CDR3 size: 11 residues. Trimming shortened V by 1 base and J by 11 bases, and 6 bases separated the two germline ends. Germline loops: CDR1 SNHLY, CDR2 FYNNEI. CDR3 sequence: CASSEGGQQFF. The CDR3 region has the DNA TGTGCCAGCAGTGAAGGGGGTCAGCAGTTCTTC.

V usage is TRBV29-1 and J usage is TRBJ2-7; D may correspond to TRBD1 or TRBD2 (6 bases each). Per the germline V gene, CDR1 is SQVTM and CDR2 is ANQGSEA. CDR3 length equals 13 residues. The ends were cut back, 4 bases at V and 2 bases at J, with 12 bases in the middle. As DNA, the CDR3 is TGCAGCGTTGGACGGGGGCCAACCTACGAGCAGTACTTC. Translating it yields CSVGRGPTYEQYF.

This clone was seen once. The genes are TRBV7-3 and TRBJ1-1, with D unresolved. V gave up 5 bases and J gave up 1 base, with 8 bases separating them. Germline V gives CDR1 SGHTA, CDR2 FQGTGA. The length of the CDR3 is 13 residues. The CDR3 here is CASSPTPNTEAFF. CDR3 DNA: TGTGCCAGCAGCCCTACACCGAACACTGAAGCTTTCTTT.

This sequence joins TRBV4-2 and TRBJ2-3; D might be TRBD2 (5 bases). With 0 bases removed from V and 3 bases from J, the gap between germline ends came to 7 bases. Germline lookup yields CDR1 LGHNA and CDR2 YNFKEQ. CDR3 length equals 14 residues. Here the CDR3 reads CASSQEPGTDTQYF. The CDR3 DNA sequence: TGTGCCAGCAGCCAAGAACCGGGGACAGATACGCAGTATTTT.

The chain carries TRBV16 and TRBJ2-7; the D is unclear. Trimming removed 1 base from V and 4 bases from J, with 14 bases in between. Germline CDR1 and CDR2: KGHSY and FQNENV. The CDR3 runs to 15 residues. The CDR3 here is CASSQLSGNQYEQYF. The CDR3 DNA sequence: TGTGCCAGCAGCCAATTAAGTGGGAACCAGTACGAGCAGTACTTC.

In its sample, this clone was seen once. At one boundary the junction diverges from the germline segment, which might be a read error. The V gene is TRBV7-7, the J gene TRBJ2-3; D is tentatively TRBD1 or TRBD2 (7 bases each). The germline V gene encodes CDR1 SSHAT and CDR2 FNYEAQ (reference sequence). CDR3 length: 16 amino acids. The CDR3 sequence: CASSLSPGGGTDTQYF. CDR3 bases: TGTGCTAGCAGCTTATCCCCAGGGGGGGGCACAGATACGCAGTATTTT.

This clone was detected only a few times. V and J are TRBV2 and TRBJ1-2; 7 nucleotides agree with TRBD1. The CDR3 is 12 residues long. The V segment lost 7 bases and the J segment 8 bases; nucleotides outside the gene matches: 7. Looked up from germline, CDR1 is SNHLY and CDR2 is FYNNEI. In nucleotides, the CDR3 is TGTGCCAGCATCGACAGGGTAGAGGGCTACACCTTC. Translated, it gives CASIDRVEGYTF.

This rearrangement joins TRBV9 to TRBJ2-2; 9 bases are shared with TRBD2. The CDR3 sequence is 16 residues long. Unmatched junction bases numbered 4, after V lost 3 bases and J lost 1 base. Germline V gene lookup returns CDR1 SGDLS and CDR2 YYNGEE. Here the CDR3 DNA reads TGTGCCAGCAGCGAATTAGCGGGGGTGAACACCGGGGAGCTGTTTTTT. As protein: CASSELAGVNTGELFF.

The chain is built from TRBV4-3 and TRBJ1-2; no definite D call. CDR3 size: 13 residues. The V end lost 2 bases, the J end lost 0 bases, and 4 bases lay between the germline ends. Looked up from germline, CDR1 is LGHNA and CDR2 is YSLEER. The CDR3 DNA reads as TGCGCCAGCAGCCAAAGCGCTAACTATGGCTACACCTTC. It specifies CASSQSANYGYTF.

The chain combines TRBV7-8 with TRBJ2-3; TRBD1 is a possible D gene (5 bases). Trimming shortened V by 5 bases and J by 5 bases, and 8 bases separated the two germline ends. The CDR3 runs 12 residues. The germline CDR1 and CDR2 sequences are SGHVS and FQNEAQ. The CDR3 sequence: CASSDTGDTQYF. CDR3 DNA: TGTGCCAGCAGCGATACAGGAGATACGCAGTATTTT.

As DNA, the CDR3 is TGTGCCAGCAGTGAAGCGCTCGGAGCGGGACCGAACACCGGGGAGCTGTTTTTT. It codes for CASSEALGAGPNTGELFF. The chain joins TRBV2 to TRBJ2-2; 7 bases fit TRBD2. J was trimmed by 0 bases and V by 0 bases; bases with no gene match: 7. Per germline, CDR1 SNHLY and CDR2 FYNNEI. This CDR3 is built from 18 residues.